This T cell receptor beta chain was profiled in a study of radiotherapy plus CTLA-4 blockade in lung cancer (dated by TCRdb to 2017 to 2018). Regarding the study in general: Objective responses occurred in roughly 19% of enrolled patients, and about 33% achieved disease control. The full study reports these points: After treatment with radiotherapy and ipilimumab, TCR clones that originated in tumors expanded in peripheral blood. The strongest predictors of response were reported to be early dynamic shifts in blood T cell clones along with a rise in serum interferon-beta following radiation.

The library was produced with the immunoSEQ multiplex PCR assay. The source is immuneACCESS, and TCRdb retained only in-frame sequences with V and J called. Part of the clones is not carried over; for the studies checked, unresolved V genes explain less than half of this, and the remainder is unexplained. This sample comprises about 81,000 clones, approximately 75% of them detected only once. The top ten hold around 15% of the sample. The trim is 5 bases for V and 8 bases for J, with a gap of 11 bases between the germline ends. The CDR1 and CDR2 encoded by the germline V gene are SGHVS and FNYEAQ. The CDR3, cysteine through phenylalanine, is 12 amino acids long. This entry keeps only the CDR3 DNA: 36 bases, framed from base 1. Of note for this clone: Its antigen is unknown. Per-nucleotide qualities are absent, and no much larger clonotype sits a single base away.

Focal radiation therapy combined with CTLA-4 blockade (ipilimumab) was tested in patients with chemo-refractory metastatic non-small-cell lung cancer. This receptor was taken from a human donor with non-small cell lung cancer that progressed on radiotherapy plus ipilimumab. Source: peripheral blood, taken from a patient treated with radiotherapy plus ipilimumab. The V and J genes are TRBV7-6 and TRBJ2-3, with the D gene uncertain. The DNA sequence is TGTGCCAGCAGCCCGAGTTGGGGTACGCAGTATTTT. The resulting protein is CASSPSWGTQYF. With the rest looked up from the reference TRBV7-6 and TRBJ2-3 genes rather than sequenced, the full variable domain is GAGVSQSPRYKVTKRGQDVALRCDPISGHVSLYWYRQALGQGPEFLTYFNYEAQQDKSGLPNDRFSAERPEGSISTLTIQRTEQRDSAMYRCASSPSWGTQYFGPGTRLTVL.